The rows below give T cell receptor beta chains drawn from one sample of a study of preoperative IRX-2 immunotherapy in early breast cancer. Generated by immunoSEQ multiplex PCR, the TCRdb table keeps only in-frame clones and is missing some. The repertoire has around 30,000 clones, under 85% of them found once; the top ten carry around 2.7%. Material: lymph node tissue, obtained from a patient treated with IRX-2 immunotherapy. The origin of the receptors is a human donor with breast cancer. Each CDR3 is given with its conserved first and last residue. A D gene is named only where the DNA matches it firmly. Not every row has a clone size; where given, it reads once, few, many or a size class.

CDR3 protein: CASSIDMGAGWDTEAFF
CDR3 DNA: TGTGCCAGTAGTATAGATATGGGTGCAGGGTGGGACACTGAAGCTTTCTTT
J gene: TRBJ1-1
D gene: NA
clone size: once
V gene: TRBV19

CDR3 protein: CASSQDPGHGITQYF
CDR3 DNA: TGCGCCAGCAGCCAAGATCCGGGACACGGAATTACGCAGTATTTT
J gene: TRBJ2-3
D gene: NA
clone size: NA
V gene: TRBV1

CDR3 protein: CASSDRVGYEQYF
CDR3 DNA: TGCGCCAGCTCCGATCGAGTCGGGTACGAGCAGTACTTC
J gene: TRBJ2-7
D gene: NA
clone size: NA
V gene: TRBV4-1

CDR3 protein: CASSPSRWQGYNEQFF
CDR3 DNA: TGTGCCAGCAGCCCATCGCGGTGGCAGGGCTACAATGAGCAGTTCTTC
J gene: TRBJ2-1
D gene: NA
clone size: NA
V gene: TRBV6-8

CDR3 protein: CASTAGGSYNEQFF
CDR3 DNA: TGTGCCAGCACCGCTGGGGGCTCCTACAATGAGCAGTTCTTC
J gene: TRBJ2-1
D gene: NA
clone size: NA
V gene: TRBV11-3

CDR3 protein: CASSPLPEPLYGYTF
CDR3 DNA: TGTGCCAGCTCACCGCTCCCAGAGCCCCTCTATGGCTACACCTTC
J gene: TRBJ1-2
D gene: NA
clone size: NA
V gene: TRBV18

CDR3 protein: CSVLRTGGTQYF
CDR3 DNA: TGCAGCGTACTACGGACCGGGGGGACCCAGTACTTC
J gene: TRBJ2-5
D gene: NA
clone size: NA
V gene: TRBV29-1

CDR3 protein: CASSLSIGGYNEQFF
CDR3 DNA: TGTGCCAGCAGTTTATCAATCGGGGGATACAATGAGCAGTTCTTC
J gene: TRBJ2-1
D gene: NA
clone size: NA
V gene: TRBV28

CDR3 protein: CASSGGLAGGREQFF
CDR3 DNA: TGTGCCAGCAGCGGAGGACTAGCGGGAGGCCGGGAGCAGTTCTTC
J gene: TRBJ2-1
D gene: TRBD2
clone size: NA
V gene: TRBV7-4

CDR3 protein: CASSIVSGRGNEQFF
CDR3 DNA: TGTGCCAGTAGTATAGTTAGCGGGAGGGGTAATGAGCAGTTCTTC
J gene: TRBJ2-1
D gene: TRBD2
clone size: once
V gene: TRBV19

CDR3 protein: CASSPAVSGTSADTQYF
CDR3 DNA: TGTGCCAGCTCACCTGCGGTATCCGGGACTAGCGCAGATACGCAGTATTTT
J gene: TRBJ2-3
D gene: TRBD2
clone size: few
V gene: TRBV18

CDR3 protein: CASGSGTGLSYEQYF
CDR3 DNA: TGTGCCAGCGGTTCCGGGACAGGGCTTTCCTACGAGCAGTACTTC
J gene: TRBJ2-7
D gene: TRBD1
clone size: NA
V gene: TRBV11-3